Listed below are T cell receptor beta chains from one sample, sequenced in a study of response to subunit inactivated influenza vaccine. TCRdb fed the RT-PCR reads into MiXCR, producing one record per CDR3 protein. This table has fewer than 700,000 distinct CDR3 sequences, 10% to 15% appearing once. Material: PBMCs from blood, obtained roughly 48 days after vaccination. The receptors here all came from a man over 45 who received an inactivated influenza vaccine. CDR3s include the opening cysteine and the closing phenylalanine or tryptophan.

v_call	cdr3_length	j_call	cdr3_aa
TRBV7-9	15	TRBJ2-7	CASSLGLAVSYEQYF
TRBV12-3/TRBV12-4	14	TRBJ2-7	CASSVAGGPNEQYF
TRBV9	14	TRBJ2-2	CASSVVGGTGELFF
TRBV6-1	15	TRBJ2-7	CASSPAGGAGYEQYF
TRBV3-1	15	TRBJ2-7	CASSPRLASLHEQYF
TRBV4-3	15	TRBJ1-2	CASSPRSGGGYGYTF
TRBV20-1	14	TRBJ1-2	CSAARDVNNYGYTF
TRBV20-1	13	TRBJ1-2	CRPFGRTNYGYTF
TRBV6-2/TRBV6-3	18	TRBJ2-7	CASSYPLDRGALSYEQYF
TRBV7-6	14	TRBJ2-3	CASSLAVAADTQYF
TRBV5-5	12	TRBJ2-2	CASSLSPGELFF
TRBV24-1	16	TRBJ2-1	CATSAGQGWSYNEQFF
TRBV7-6	17	TRBJ2-1	CASSSLPGLAGANEQFF
TRBV9	15	TRBJ2-7	CASSVEGERDHEQYF
TRBV20-1	16	TRBJ2-3	CSARGTSGREADTQYF
TRBV10-3	18	TRBJ2-3	CAISERVLAGISTDTQYF
TRBV20-1	16	TRBJ1-2	CCAPPPGVIMNYGYTF
TRBV7-3	14	TRBJ2-1	CASSLSGFRNEQFF
TRBV7-2	16	TRBJ1-5	CASSLGTGGFSQPQHF
TRBV20-1	12	TRBJ2-7	CSAPPRGGEQYF
TRBV4-1	14	TRBJ1-2	CASSNLGGGYGYTF
TRBV10-3	14	TRBJ1-1	CAISESWGATEAFF
TRBV20-1	14	TRBJ1-5	CSASQRGSNQPQHF
TRBV5-5	15	TRBJ1-3	CASSPDGGSGNTIYF
TRBV20-1	13	TRBJ2-7	CSADRDVGYEQYF
TRBV3-1	16	TRBJ2-3	CASSPSLGGRPDTQYF
TRBV6-1	16	TRBJ2-1	CASRKGSGRVSNEQFF
TRBV12-3/TRBV12-4	14	TRBJ2-1	CASSLAGWSQEYFF
TRBV7-2	15	TRBJ1-2	CASSRSQVSSYGYTF
TRBV20-1	20	TRBJ2-3	CSARSFLAGGPLGGTDTQYF
TRBV6-5	16	TRBJ1-5	CASSYSIGGHGQPQHF
TRBV10-3	15	TRBJ2-2	CAIGRLGQGTGELFF
TRBV5-1	16	TRBJ2-5	CASSFGSGSVGETQYF
TRBV29-1	16	TRBJ2-5	CSGHGNPGLDQETQYF
TRBV7-7	15	TRBJ2-1	CASSKDRGSHNEQFF
TRBV7-9	13	TRBJ2-5	CASSNSHQETQYF